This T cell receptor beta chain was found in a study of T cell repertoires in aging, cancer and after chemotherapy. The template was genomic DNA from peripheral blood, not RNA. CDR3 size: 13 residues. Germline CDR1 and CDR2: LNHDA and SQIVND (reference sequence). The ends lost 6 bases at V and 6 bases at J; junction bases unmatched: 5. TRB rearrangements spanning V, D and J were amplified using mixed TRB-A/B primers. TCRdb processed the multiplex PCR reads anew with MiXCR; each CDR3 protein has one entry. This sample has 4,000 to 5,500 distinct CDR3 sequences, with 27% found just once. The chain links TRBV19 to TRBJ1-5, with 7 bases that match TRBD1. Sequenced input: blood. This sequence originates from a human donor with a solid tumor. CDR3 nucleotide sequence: TGTGCCAGTAGCCTCGACAGGGCTCAGCCCCAGCATTTT. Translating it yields CASSLDRAQPQHF.